This T cell receptor beta chain is from a study of T cell repertoires in cytomegalovirus infection. Overall study findings and caveats: It was HLA-C-restricted CMV-specific TCR beta clonotypes that dominated the response ex vivo. Cumulated frequencies of public TCR beta families served to identify carriers of CMV plus the relevant HLA.

Looked up from germline, CDR1 is MNHNS and CDR2 is SASEGT. With V trimmed by 4 bases and J by 1 base, 4 bases remained unmatched. The CDR3 totals 15 residues. MiXCR, applied by TCRdb to the reads, yields one record per CDR3 protein. The data show some 900,000 distinct CDR3 sequences, 32% seen once. This clonotype was counted between two and nine times. Its antigen is still unknown. The sequencing here drew on cultured CD8+ T cells from PBMCs, taken from culture after CMV antigen stimulation. This chain links TRBV6-1 with TRBJ1-1; 9 bases line up with TRBD1. The TCR comes from a human donor in good health (CMV status not recorded). Some clones in this sample may be carry-over from other donors' samples. DNA for the CDR3: TGTGCCAGCAGTGGGGACAGGGTAAGGAACACTGAAGCTTTCTTT. As protein: CASSGDRVRNTEAFF.